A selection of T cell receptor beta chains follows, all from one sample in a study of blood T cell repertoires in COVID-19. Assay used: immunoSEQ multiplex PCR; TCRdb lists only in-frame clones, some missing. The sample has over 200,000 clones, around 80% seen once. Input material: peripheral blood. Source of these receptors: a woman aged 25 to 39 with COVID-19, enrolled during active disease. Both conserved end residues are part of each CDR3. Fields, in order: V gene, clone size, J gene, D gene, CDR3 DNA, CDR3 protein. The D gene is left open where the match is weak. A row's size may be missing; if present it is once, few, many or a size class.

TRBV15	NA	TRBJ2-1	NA	TGTGCCACCAGCAGGTTCTCAGGGGACTCCTACAATGAGCAGTTCTTC	CATSRFSGDSYNEQFF
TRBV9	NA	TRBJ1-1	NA	TGTGCCAGCAGCGTAGTCAAGGGGGTGAACACTGAAGCTTTCTTT	CASSVVKGVNTEAFF
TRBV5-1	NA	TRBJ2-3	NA	TGCGCCAGCGAAGGGGTGGGGAGCACAGATACGCAGTATTTT	CASEGVGSTDTQYF
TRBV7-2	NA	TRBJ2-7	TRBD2	TGTGCCAGCGCATTAGGACTAGCGACTTCCGAGCAGTACTTC	CASALGLATSEQYF
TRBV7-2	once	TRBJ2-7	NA	TGTGCCAGCAGCCAAGGGGCGGGGTATTACGAGCAGTACTTC	CASSQGAGYYEQYF
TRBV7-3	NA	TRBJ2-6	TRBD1	TGTGCCAGCAGCGACAGGGGAGCTGGGGCCAACGTCCTGACTTTC	CASSDRGAGANVLTF
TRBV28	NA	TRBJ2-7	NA	TGTGCCAGCAGCACCCAGGGTGCCGAGCAGTACTTC	CASSTQGAEQYF
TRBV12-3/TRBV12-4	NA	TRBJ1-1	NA	TGTGCCAGCAGTCCCAGGCAGAACACTGAAGCTTTCTTT	CASSPRQNTEAFF
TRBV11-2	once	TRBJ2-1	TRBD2	TGTGCCAGCAGCTTAGAAAGCGGGAGGGCCGGTTACAATGAGCAGTTCTTC	CASSLESGRAGYNEQFF
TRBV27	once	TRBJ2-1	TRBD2	TGTGCCAGCAGTGCCCAGGCGGGGGGGCCTCTTGAGCAGTTCTTC	CASSAQAGGPLEQFF
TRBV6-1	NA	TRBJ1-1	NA	TGTGCCAGCAGTGAGGCGGCAATGAACACTGAAGCTTTCTTT	CASSEAAMNTEAFF
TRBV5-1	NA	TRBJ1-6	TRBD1	TGCGCCAGCAGCTCCCAGACAGGGAATAATTCACCCCTCCACTTT	CASSSQTGNNSPLHF
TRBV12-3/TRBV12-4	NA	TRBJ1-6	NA	TGTGCCAGCAGTTCAGGGAATTCACCCCTCCACTTT	CASSSGNSPLHF
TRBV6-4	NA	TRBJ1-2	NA	TGTGCCAAACCCCCATCGCGAGTACAGGGCTACACCTTC	CAKPPSRVQGYTF
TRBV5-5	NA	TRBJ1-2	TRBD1	TGTGCCAGCAGACCACAGGGGGGCTATGGCTACACCTTC	CASRPQGGYGYTF
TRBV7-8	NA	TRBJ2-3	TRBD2	TGTGCCAGCAGCACACAGCTAGCGGGGGGCACAGATACGCAGTATTTT	CASSTQLAGGTDTQYF
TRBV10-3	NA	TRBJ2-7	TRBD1	TGTGCCATCACCCCCGGGACAGGGGGCTACGAGCAGTACTTC	CAITPGTGGYEQYF
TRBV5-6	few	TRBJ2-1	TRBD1	TGTGCCAGCAGCTCTACGACAGGGGCATCCCACAATGAGCAGTTCTTC	CASSSTTGASHNEQFF
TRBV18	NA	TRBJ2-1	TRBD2	TGTGCCAGCTCCGAAGGACTAGCGGGAGGGCAAGATGAGCAGTTCTTC	CASSEGLAGGQDEQFF
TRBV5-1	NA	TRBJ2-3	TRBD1	TGCGCCAGCAGCCTTAGACAGGGGGGAGATACGCAGTATTTT	CASSLRQGGDTQYF
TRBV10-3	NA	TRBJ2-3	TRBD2	TGTGCCATCAGTGAATTTCGTCTAGCGGGAGACACAGATACGCAGTATTTT	CAISEFRLAGDTDTQYF
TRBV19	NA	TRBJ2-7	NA	TGTGCCAGTAGTACCCGTTTGGCGGATAGCTCCTACGAGCAGTACTTC	CASSTRLADSSYEQYF
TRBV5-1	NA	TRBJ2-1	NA	TGCGCCAGCAGCTTGCAAGGGGCGCAGAATGAGCAGTTCTTC	CASSLQGAQNEQFF
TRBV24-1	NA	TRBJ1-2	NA	TGTGCCACCAGTGATTACAGGGATGGCTACACCTTC	CATSDYRDGYTF
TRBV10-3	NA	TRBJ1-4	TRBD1	TGTGCCATCAGTGAGGGACAGGTGGGGGAAAAACTGTTTTTT	CAISEGQVGEKLFF
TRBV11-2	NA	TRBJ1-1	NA	TGTGCCAGCAGCATCGGACAGATCCCCCTTTCAAACACTGAAGCTTTCTTT	CASSIGQIPLSNTEAFF
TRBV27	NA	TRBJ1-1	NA	TGTGCCAGCAGTTCCCCGATTCAGGGCCGGACTGAAGCTTTCTTT	CASSSPIQGRTEAFF
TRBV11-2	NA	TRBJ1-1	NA	TGTGCCAGCAGCCCCCGCCCGCAGGGGCTGAACACTGAAGCTTTCTTT	CASSPRPQGLNTEAFF
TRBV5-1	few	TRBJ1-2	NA	TGCGCCAGCAGCTTAAGGACAGATGGCTACACCTTC	CASSLRTDGYTF
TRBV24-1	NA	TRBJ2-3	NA	TGTGCCACCAGTGATCCTGCGACTGAGGATACGCAGTATTTT	CATSDPATEDTQYF
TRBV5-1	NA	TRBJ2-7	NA	TGCGCCAGCAGCCCAAACGCCGCGGGGCGCGAGCAGTACTTC	CASSPNAAGREQYF
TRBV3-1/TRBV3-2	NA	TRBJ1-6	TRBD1	TGTGCCAGCAGCCAGGTAGACAGGGGGAATTCACCCCTCCACTTT	CASSQVDRGNSPLHF
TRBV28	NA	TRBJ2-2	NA	TGTGCCAGCACGATTCAACAGGGTCTACACGAGCTGTTTTTT	CASTIQQGLHELFF
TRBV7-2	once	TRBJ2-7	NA	TGTGCCAGCAGCCTGGGGGGGGCAGGGATTTTCTACGAGCAGTACTTC	CASSLGGAGIFYEQYF
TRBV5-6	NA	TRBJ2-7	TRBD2	TGTGCCAGCACCCCCCATGGTAGCGGGAGTTCCGAGCAGTACTTC	CASTPHGSGSSEQYF
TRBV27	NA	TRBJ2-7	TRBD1	TGTGCCAGCAGTAGACAGGGTGGCGAGCAGTACTTC	CASSRQGGEQYF
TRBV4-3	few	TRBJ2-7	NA	TGCGCCAGCAGCCAAGATATCGGCAGGGGTGGTGAGCAGTACTTC	CASSQDIGRGGEQYF
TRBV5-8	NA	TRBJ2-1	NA	TGTGCCAGCAGCTTGCCCCGACGGCTAGCGACCCACAATGAGCAGTTCTTC	CASSLPRRLATHNEQFF
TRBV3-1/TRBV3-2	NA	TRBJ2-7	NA	TGTGCCAGCAGCCAGGGGGGCTACGAGCAGTACTTC	CASSQGGYEQYF
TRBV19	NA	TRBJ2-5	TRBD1	TGTGCCAGTGAGGACAGGGGGCGGCAAGAGACCCAGTACTTC	CASEDRGRQETQYF
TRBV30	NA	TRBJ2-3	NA	TGTGCCTGGACCTACGGGTCGGGAGAGGATACGCAGTATTTT	CAWTYGSGEDTQYF
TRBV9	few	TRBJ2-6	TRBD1	TGTGCCAGCAGCCCCACAGGGGCTGGGGCCAACGTCCTGACTTTC	CASSPTGAGANVLTF
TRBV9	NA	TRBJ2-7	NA	TGTGCCAGCAGCGTAGACCCGGGACTAAAAGGGGGGGAGCAGTACTTC	CASSVDPGLKGGEQYF
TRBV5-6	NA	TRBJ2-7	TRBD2	TGTGCCAGCAGCTTCAGGGTCCTAGCGGGAGAAAACGAGCAGTACTTC	CASSFRVLAGENEQYF
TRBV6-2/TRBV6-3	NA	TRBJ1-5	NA	TGTGCCAGCAGTTCTACAGGGATCAATCAGCCCCAGCATTTT	CASSSTGINQPQHF
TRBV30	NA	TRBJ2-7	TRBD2	TGTGCCTGGACTTTACCGACTAGCGGAGGCGCCTGGGAGCAGTACTTC	CAWTLPTSGGAWEQYF
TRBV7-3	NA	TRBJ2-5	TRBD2	TGTGCCAGCAGCTTTGCGGGACTAGCGGGAGAGACCCAGTACTTC	CASSFAGLAGETQYF
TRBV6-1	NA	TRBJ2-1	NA	TGTGCCAGCAGTGATCCACAGGGTAGGCCCTACAATGAGCAGTTCTTC	CASSDPQGRPYNEQFF
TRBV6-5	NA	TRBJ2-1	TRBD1	TGTGCCAGCAGTATTACCAGACAGGGTCAGCAGTTCTTC	CASSITRQGQQFF
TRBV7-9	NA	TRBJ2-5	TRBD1	TGTGCCAGCAGCTTTGGGGATCGAGGGGGCGATGAGACCCAGTACTTC	CASSFGDRGGDETQYF
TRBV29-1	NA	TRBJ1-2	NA	TGCAGCGTTGTGGAAAACAGGGCCGGCTACACCTTC	CSVVENRAGYTF
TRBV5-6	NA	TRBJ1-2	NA	TGTGCCAGCAGCTTAGGGGGGGTCTATGGCTACACCTTC	CASSLGGVYGYTF
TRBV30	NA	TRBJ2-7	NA	TGTGCCTGGAGTGTGGGGCGCACCGAGCAGTACTTC	CAWSVGRTEQYF
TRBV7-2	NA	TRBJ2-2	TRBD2	TGTGCCAGCAGCTTACGACTAGCGGGGAACACCGGGGAGCTGTTTTTT	CASSLRLAGNTGELFF